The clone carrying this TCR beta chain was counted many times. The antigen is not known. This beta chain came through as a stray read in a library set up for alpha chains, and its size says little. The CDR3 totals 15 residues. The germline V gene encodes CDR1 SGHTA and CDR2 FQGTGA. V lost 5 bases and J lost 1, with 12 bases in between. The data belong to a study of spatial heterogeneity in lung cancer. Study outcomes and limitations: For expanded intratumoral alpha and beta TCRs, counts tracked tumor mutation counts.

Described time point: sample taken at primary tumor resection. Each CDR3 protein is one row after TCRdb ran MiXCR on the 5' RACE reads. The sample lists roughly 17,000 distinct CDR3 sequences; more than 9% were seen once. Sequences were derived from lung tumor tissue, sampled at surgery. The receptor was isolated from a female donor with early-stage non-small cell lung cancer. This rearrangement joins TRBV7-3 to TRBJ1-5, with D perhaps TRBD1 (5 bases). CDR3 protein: CASSQVGTSNQPQHF. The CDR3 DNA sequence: TGTGCCAGCAGCCAGGTGGGGACGAGCAATCAGCCCCAGCATTTT.